One sample yielded the 20 T cell receptor beta chains listed below, sequenced in a study of T-cell reconstitution after alpha-beta-depleted transplantation in children. During its preparation, the TCRbeta library received unique molecular identifiers. TCRdb fed the PCR reads into MiXCR, producing one record per CDR3 protein. This table holds 550,000 to 800,000 distinct CDR3 sequences, about an eighth found once. Specimen: PBMCs, collected before TCRalphabeta/CD19-depleted stem cell transplant. Receptor source: a girl aged 2-10 years with congenital amegakaryocytic thrombocytopenia, due to receive a stem cell transplant.

This rearrangement joins TRBV20-1 to TRBJ2-7; 11 nucleotides line up with TRBD2. CDR3 length: 15 residues. The ends lost 3 bases at V and 0 bases at J; junction bases unmatched: 4. Germline loops: CDR1 DFQATT, CDR2 SNEGSKA (reference sequence). The DNA of the CDR3 is TGCAGTGCTAGTCGGACTAGCGGGTACTCCTACGAGCAGTACTTC. Translated, it gives CSASRTSGYSYEQYF.

This clonotype was found a few times. This chain links TRBV12-3 or TRBV12-4 with TRBJ2-5, with TRBD2 identical over 9 bases. The junction had 17 bases not matched to a gene; V was cut back by 6 bases and J by 0 bases. The CDR3 runs to 19 residues. As DNA, the CDR3 is TGTGCCAGCAGCTCCGGGACTAGCTCCTCCTCGGGGTACCAAGAGACCCAGTACTTC. Translated, it gives CASSSGTSSSSGYQETQYF.

This clonotype was counted many times. The rearrangement links TRBV28 to TRBJ2-7; 8 bases agree with TRBD1. V dropped 6 bases and J dropped 1; count of bases not matched to a gene: 2. The CDR3 length is 13 residues. Germline V lookup: CDR1 MDHEN, CDR2 SYDVKM. The CDR3 coding sequence is TGTGCCAGCAGCCAGGGGGCTTCCTACGAGCAGTACTTC. Its protein product is CASSQGASYEQYF. Variable domain in full (rest from reference TRBV28 and TRBJ2-7): DVKVTQSSRYLVKRTGEKVFLECVQDMDHENMFWYRQDPGLGLRLIYFSYDVKMKEKGDIPEGYSVSREKKERFSLILESASTNQTSMYLCASSQGASYEQYFGPGTRLTVT.

This clonotype was recorded a few times. The chain carries TRBV29-1 and TRBJ2-7; D gene unclear. CDR3 size: 12 residues. Per germline, CDR1 SQVTM and CDR2 ANQGSEA. V was pared by 4 bases and J by 7 bases, with 14 bases between. The CDR3 reads CSVAGSSGEQYF. The CDR3 DNA follows: TGCAGCGTTGCTGGCTCATCTGGTGAGCAGTACTTC.

This rearrangement joins TRBV4-1 to TRBJ2-5; 11 bases fit TRBD2. This CDR3 has 17 amino acids. The germline V gene has CDR1 MGHRA and CDR2 YSYEKL. V gave up 3 bases and J gave up 5 bases; unmatched junction bases: 11. Here the CDR3 reads CASSHPLAGDGEETQYF. CDR3 DNA: TGCGCCAGCAGCCACCCACTAGCGGGAGATGGGGAGGAGACCCAGTACTTC.

Comment on this clonotype: Germline and junction disagree at one end, which may indicate a read error. This chain connects TRBV20-1 to TRBJ2-7, with 9 bases aligning to TRBD1. CDR1 DFQATT and CDR2 SNEGSKA come from the germline V gene (reference sequence). The CDR3 loop spans 15 amino acids. The CDR3 is CSARRTGASSYAQYF. For the CDR3, the DNA is TGCAGTGCTAGAAGGACAGGGGCCAGCTCCTACGCGCAGTACTTC.

This clonotype has at least ten counts. The junction departs from the called germline gene at one end, perhaps through a read error. The chain recombines TRBV12-3 or TRBV12-4 with TRBJ2-1, with D unresolved. The CDR3 runs 12 residues. The DNA of the CDR3 is TGCGCCAGCAGTCTCGGCGGTGGTGAGCAGTTCTTC. It translates to CASSLGGGEQFF.

Many counts were recorded for this clonotype. The chain has TRBV5-1 and TRBJ2-5; 7 bases line up with TRBD1. In germline, CDR1 is SGHRS, CDR2 YFSETQ. V gave up 4 bases and J gave up 5 bases; unmatched junction bases: 8. CDR3 length equals 14 residues. The CDR3 nucleotides read TGCGCCAGCAGCACCGGACAGGCAGAGGAGACCCAGTACTTC. Residues: CASSTGQAEETQYF.

This clonotype was detected many times. This chain links TRBV20-1 with TRBJ2-1; D gene uncertain. The CDR3 totals 14 residues. Trimming shortened V by 0 bases and J by 10 bases, and 16 bases separated the two germline ends. Germline V CDR1 and CDR2: DFQATT, SNEGSKA (reference sequence). Here the CDR3 DNA reads TGCAGTGCTAGAGATTGGCAGCTAGTGACAGAGCAGTTCTTC. Its translation is CSARDWQLVTEQFF.

This clonotype was found many times. The chain combines TRBV20-1 with TRBJ2-1, with 14 bases that match TRBD2. The CDR3 extends over 16 amino acids. After removal of 6 bases from V and 0 bases from J, the junction contained 4 bases not matched to a gene. Germline V CDR1 and CDR2: DFQATT, SNEGSKA (reference sequence). The CDR3 loop is CSAPTSGRASYNEQFF. The CDR3 coding sequence is TGCAGTGCGCCGACTAGCGGGAGGGCCTCCTACAATGAGCAGTTCTTC.

This clonotype was seen many times. The chain links TRBV6-6 to TRBJ2-7; TRBD1 or TRBD2 may be the D gene (5 bases each). Germline CDR1 MNHNY, CDR2 SVGAGI (reference sequence). The CDR3 is 11 residues long. V shed 6 bases and J shed 2 bases, with 5 bases lying between them. The CDR3 loop is CASRGPYEQYF. The CDR3 bases are TGTGCCAGCAGGGGACCCTACGAGCAGTACTTC.

V usage is TRBV2 and J usage is TRBJ2-5, with a tentative D call TRBD2 (6 bases). V was shortened by 2 bases and J by 4 bases, with 14 bases between the two germline ends. CDR1 is SNHLY and CDR2 is FYNNEI in the germline V gene. The CDR3 is 15 residues long. The CDR3 region is CASSEMAGMIETQYF. The CDR3 nucleotides read TGTGCCAGCAGTGAAATGGCGGGGATGATAGAGACCCAGTACTTC.

The table lists this clonotype with many counts. The chain is built from TRBV10-3 and TRBJ1-4; D perhaps matches TRBD1 (5 bases). Trimming took off 6 bases at V and 8 bases at J, with 16 bases between the two ends. Germline CDR1 ENHRY, CDR2 SYGVKD. The CDR3 extends over 14 amino acids. The CDR3, as DNA: TGTGCCATCAGCGAGGGGAGGGGAAAAGAAAAACTGTTTTTT. This sequence encodes CAISEGRGKEKLFF.

The rearrangement joins TRBV20-1 to TRBJ2-7; unclear D gene. V was shortened by 3 bases and J by 5 bases, with 23 bases between the two germline ends. The germline V gene encodes CDR1 DFQATT and CDR2 SNEGSKA (reference sequence). The CDR3 contains 16 residues. DNA of the CDR3: TGCAGTGCTAGCCTCCTAGGGCGGACGACCCCCCACGAGCAGTACTTC. Translating gives CSASLLGRTTPHEQYF.

This clonotype was detected ten times or more. The CDR3, as DNA: TGCAGTGCTAGAGATCGAGGCGGGAGGAGGACAGATACGCAGTATTTT. Translating it yields CSARDRGGRRTDTQYF. The rearrangement links TRBV20-1 to TRBJ2-3; 8 bases are shared with TRBD2. CDR3 length: 16 residues. Trimming cost V 0 bases and J 3 bases; bases outside gene matches: 8. CDR1 DFQATT and CDR2 SNEGSKA come from the germline V gene (reference sequence).

In this sample, this clonotype turned up many times. This chain links TRBV20-1 with TRBJ2-2; no firm D call. CDR1 is DFQATT, CDR2 SNEGSKA, per germline (reference sequence). V was trimmed by 3 bases and J by 4 bases, leaving 3 bases between them. The CDR3 is 11 residues long. The CDR3 sequence is CSASSTGELFF. For the CDR3, the DNA is TGCAGTGCTAGCTCCACCGGGGAGCTGTTTTTT.

Ten or more counts support this clonotype. The V call is TRBV27, the J call TRBJ2-7, with unresolved D. Trimming cost V 4 bases and J 9 bases, with 16 bases left between them. The CDR3 has 13 residues. CDR1 is MNHEY, CDR2 SMNVEV, per germline (reference sequence). The CDR3 loop reads CASSSQEHQVQYF. The DNA for the CDR3 is TGTGCCAGCAGTTCGCAGGAGCATCAGGTGCAGTACTTC.

This clonotype showed up many times. The rearrangement uses TRBV20-1 and TRBJ2-1; TRBD2 aligns across 11 bases. The CDR3 has 15 residues. V shed 6 bases, J shed 3 bases, and the junction held 7 bases outside the gene matches. Germline values: CDR1 DFQATT, CDR2 SNEGSKA (reference sequence). CDR3 region: CSASPSGRYYNEQFF. The CDR3, as DNA: TGCAGTGCCTCACCTAGCGGGAGGTACTACAATGAGCAGTTCTTC.

This chain connects TRBV5-1 to TRBJ1-1; 7 bases fit TRBD1. In germline, CDR1 is SGHRS, CDR2 YFSETQ. The CDR3 is 15 amino acids. J gave up 8 bases and V 4 bases, and 14 bases lay outside the gene matches. The CDR3 reads CASSPIGGGGQEAFF. As DNA, the CDR3 is TGCGCCAGCAGCCCGATCGGGGGAGGGGGACAGGAAGCTTTCTTT.

This clonotype was recorded at least ten times. The chain is built from TRBV20-1 and TRBJ2-7; D may match TRBD1 or TRBD2 (5 bases each). The germline CDR1 and CDR2 sequences are DFQATT and SNEGSKA (reference sequence). The CDR3 loop spans 14 amino acids. Trimming took 0 bases from V and 3 from J, leaving 12 bases between them. The CDR3, as DNA: TGCAGTGCTAGAGAACCGGGACCGAACTACGAGCAGTACTTC. Its translation: CSAREPGPNYEQYF.